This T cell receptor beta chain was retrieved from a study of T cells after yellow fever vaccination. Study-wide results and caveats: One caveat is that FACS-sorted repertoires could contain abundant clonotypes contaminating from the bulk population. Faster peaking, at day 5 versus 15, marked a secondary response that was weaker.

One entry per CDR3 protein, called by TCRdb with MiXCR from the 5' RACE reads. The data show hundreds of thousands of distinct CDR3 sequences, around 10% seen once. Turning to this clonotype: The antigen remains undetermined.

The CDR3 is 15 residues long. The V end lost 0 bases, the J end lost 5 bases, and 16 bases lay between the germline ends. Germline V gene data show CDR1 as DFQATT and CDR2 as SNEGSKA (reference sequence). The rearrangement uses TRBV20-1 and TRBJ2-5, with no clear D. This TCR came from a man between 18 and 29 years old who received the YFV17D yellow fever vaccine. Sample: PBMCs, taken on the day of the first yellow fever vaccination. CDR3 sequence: CSARDTPRNSETQYF. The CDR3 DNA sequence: TGCAGTGCTAGAGATACACCTCGTAATTCGGAGACCCAGTACTTC.